This T cell receptor beta chain was retrieved from a study of cytomegalovirus exposure and HLA in healthy donors. For this clone: Its antigen is unknown.

Study findings and constraints: The authors later found TCR association rates varying by HLA locus, with DRB1 most and HLA-C fewest.

The PCR made use of 60 Vbeta and 13 Jbeta primers. Method: immunoSEQ multiplex PCR; TCRdb's copy keeps in-frame clones and lacks some. The sample has 45,000 to 65,000 clones, roughly 73% seen once. This clonotype was obtained from a woman aged 35 to 49 in good health and CMV-seropositive. Sequences were obtained from PBMCs.

As DNA, the CDR3 is TGTGCCAGCAGGATTCCCGGGACAGGGGTTGGCTACACCTTC. This codes for CASRIPGTGVGYTF. The chain uses TRBV28 and TRBJ1-2; the match to TRBD1 covers 10 bases. The CDR3 covers 14 residues. Germline CDR1 reads MDHEN; CDR2 reads SYDVKM. V was clipped by 6 bases and J by 7 bases; unmatched bases: 8.